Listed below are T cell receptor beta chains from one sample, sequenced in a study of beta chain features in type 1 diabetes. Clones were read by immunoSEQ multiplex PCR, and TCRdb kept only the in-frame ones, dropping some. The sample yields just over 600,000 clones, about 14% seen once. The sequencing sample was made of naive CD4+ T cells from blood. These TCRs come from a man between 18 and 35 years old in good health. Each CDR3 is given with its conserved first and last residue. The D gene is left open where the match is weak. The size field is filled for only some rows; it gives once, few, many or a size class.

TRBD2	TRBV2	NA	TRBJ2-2	CASRSTRGGPGELFF	TGTGCCAGCAGAAGTACTCGGGGGGGCCCCGGGGAGCTGTTTTTT
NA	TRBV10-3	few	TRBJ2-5	CAISESAAQETQYF	TGTGCCATCAGTGAGTCGGCAGCTCAAGAGACCCAGTACTTC
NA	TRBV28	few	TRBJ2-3	CASSSGPSTDTQYF	TGTGCCAGCAGTAGCGGGCCCAGCACAGATACGCAGTATTTT
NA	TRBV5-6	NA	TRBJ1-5	CASSLFGQNNQPQHF	TGTGCCAGCAGCTTGTTCGGACAGAACAATCAGCCCCAGCATTTT
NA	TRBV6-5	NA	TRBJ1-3	CASSYSIGLGGNTIYF	TGTGCCAGCAGTTACTCGATTGGGTTGGGTGGAAACACCATATATTTT
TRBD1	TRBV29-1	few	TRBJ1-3	CSAGQGPSGNTIYF	TGCAGCGCCGGACAGGGTCCCTCTGGAAACACCATATATTTT
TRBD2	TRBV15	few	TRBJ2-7	CATSRDASGLYEQYF	TGTGCCACCAGCAGAGATGCTAGCGGACTCTACGAGCAGTACTTC
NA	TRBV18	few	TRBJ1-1	CASSPRQRWETEAFF	TGTGCCAGCTCACCAAGACAGAGGTGGGAGACTGAAGCTTTCTTT
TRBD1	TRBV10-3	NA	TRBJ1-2	CAISALLTGGNGYTF	TGTGCCATCAGTGCCCTCTTGACAGGGGGCAATGGCTACACCTTC
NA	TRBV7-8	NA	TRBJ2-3	CASSPRGGTDTQYF	TGTGCCAGCAGCCCGCGGGGAGGCACAGATACGCAGTATTTT
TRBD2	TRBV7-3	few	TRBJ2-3	CASSLRTSGGTDTQYF	TGTGCCAGCAGCCTACGGACTAGCGGGGGCACAGATACGCAGTATTTT
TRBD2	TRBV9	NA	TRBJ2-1	CASSVGHSTSGGANEQFF	TGTGCCAGCAGCGTAGGCCACTCCACTAGCGGGGGGGCCAATGAGCAGTTCTTC
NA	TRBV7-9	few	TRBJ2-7	CASSFGGRLYEQYF	TGTGCCAGCAGCTTTGGGGGCAGACTCTACGAGCAGTACTTC
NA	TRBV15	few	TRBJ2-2	CATSRDLQYPGELFF	TGTGCCACCAGCAGAGATCTACAGTATCCCGGGGAGCTGTTTTTT
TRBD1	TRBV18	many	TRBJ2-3	CASSPRQGGTDTQYF	TGTGCCAGCTCACCCCGACAGGGAGGCACAGATACGCAGTATTTT
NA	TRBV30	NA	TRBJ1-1	CAWSPGPRENTEAFF	TGTGCCTGGAGCCCGGGACCGAGGGAGAACACTGAAGCTTTCTTT
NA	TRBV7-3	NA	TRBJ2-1	CASSRTGSSNEQFF	TGTGCCAGCAGCCGAACAGGGTCATCCAATGAGCAGTTCTTC
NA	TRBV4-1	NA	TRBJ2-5	CASSQGQQGRETQYF	TGCGCCAGCAGCCAAGGTCAGCAGGGGAGAGAGACCCAGTACTTC
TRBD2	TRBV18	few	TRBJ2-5	CASSPQRGGQETQYF	TGTGCCAGCTCACCTCAGCGGGGGGGCCAAGAGACCCAGTACTTC
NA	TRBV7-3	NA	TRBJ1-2	CASSLGTGNYGYTF	TGTGCCAGCAGCTTAGGGACGGGAAACTATGGCTACACCTTC
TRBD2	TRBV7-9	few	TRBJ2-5	CASSLGRVAGSRIQETQYF	TGTGCCAGCAGCTTAGGGCGGGTAGCGGGCTCAAGGATCCAAGAGACCCAGTACTTC
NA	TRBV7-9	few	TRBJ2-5	CASTTRLDIRETQYF	TGTGCCAGCACCACACGCCTGGACATTAGGGAGACCCAGTACTTC
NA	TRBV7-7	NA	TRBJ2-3	CASSSLSGPTDTQYF	TGTGCCAGCAGCTCCCTTTCAGGGCCCACAGATACGCAGTATTTT
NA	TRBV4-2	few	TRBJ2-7	CASSQADNVGATYEQYF	TGTGCCAGCAGCCAAGCGGACAATGTGGGAGCAACCTACGAGCAGTACTTC
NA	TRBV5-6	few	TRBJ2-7	CASSLTGTGSYEQYF	TGTGCCAGCAGCCTAACAGGGACGGGATCCTACGAGCAGTACTTC
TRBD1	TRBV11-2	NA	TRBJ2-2	CASSFFTGGDTGELFF	TGTGCCAGCAGCTTTTTTACAGGGGGCGACACCGGGGAGCTGTTTTTT
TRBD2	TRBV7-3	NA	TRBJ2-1	CASSPIGEGHNEQFF	TGTGCCAGCAGTCCCATAGGGGAGGGACACAATGAGCAGTTCTTC
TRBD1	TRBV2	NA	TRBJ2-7	CASRPGTEEYEQYF	TGTGCCAGCAGACCAGGGACAGAGGAGTACGAGCAGTACTTC
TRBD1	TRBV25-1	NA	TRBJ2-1	CASSPGTGRYNEQFF	TGTGCCAGCAGTCCCGGGACAGGGAGATACAATGAGCAGTTCTTC
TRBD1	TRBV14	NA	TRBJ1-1	CASSQGQGMNTEAFF	TGTGCCAGCAGCCAAGGACAGGGAATGAACACTGAAGCTTTCTTT
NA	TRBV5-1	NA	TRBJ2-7	CASSLLLGHSYEQYF	TGCGCCAGCAGCTTGTTGCTGGGCCACTCCTACGAGCAGTACTTC
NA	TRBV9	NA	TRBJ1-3	CASSLEGPGNTIYF	TGTGCCAGCAGCCTAGAAGGCCCGGGGAACACCATATATTTT
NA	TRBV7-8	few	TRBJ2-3	CASSPGRGPPTDTQYF	TGTGCCAGCAGCCCCGGTCGCGGGCCCCCCACAGATACGCAGTATTTT
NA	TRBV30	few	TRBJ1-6	CAWRSDGNSPLHF	TGTGCCTGGAGATCCGACGGCAATTCACCCCTCCACTTT
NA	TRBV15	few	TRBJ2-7	CATSVGPVDEQYF	TGTGCCACCAGCGTCGGCCCTGTTGACGAGCAGTACTTC
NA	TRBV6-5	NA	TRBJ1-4	CASAPGGLNEKLFF	TGTGCCAGCGCCCCGGGGGGGCTTAATGAAAAACTGTTTTTT
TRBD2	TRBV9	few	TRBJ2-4	CASSPTAERGIAKNIQYF	TGTGCCAGCAGCCCCACCGCCGAGCGGGGGATAGCCAAAAACATTCAGTACTTC
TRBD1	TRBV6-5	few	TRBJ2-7	CASSYLGQGYEQYF	TGTGCCAGCAGTTATCTGGGACAGGGCTACGAGCAGTACTTC
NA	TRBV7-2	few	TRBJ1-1	CASSFDGVVMAFF	TGTGCCAGCAGCTTTGACGGCGTGGTCATGGCTTTCTTT
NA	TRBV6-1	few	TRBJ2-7	CASNQGPAAYEQYF	TGTGCCAGCAACCAGGGGCCAGCGGCTTACGAGCAGTACTTC
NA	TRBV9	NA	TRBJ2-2	CASSVGGRVANTGELFF	TGTGCCAGCAGCGTAGGGGGCCGGGTGGCGAACACCGGGGAGCTGTTTTTT
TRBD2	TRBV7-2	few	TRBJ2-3	CASSLASGRVVDTQYF	TGTGCCAGCAGCTTAGCTAGCGGGAGGGTGGTAGATACGCAGTATTTT
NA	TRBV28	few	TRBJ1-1	CASSLKTAMNTEAFF	TGTGCCAGCAGTTTAAAGACAGCAATGAACACTGAAGCTTTCTTT
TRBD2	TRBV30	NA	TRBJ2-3	CAWRLAGGDTQYF	TGTGCCTGGAGGTTAGCGGGTGGGGATACGCAGTATTTT
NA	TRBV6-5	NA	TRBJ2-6	CASNNEGSGANVLTF	TGTGCCAGCAATAATGAGGGCTCTGGGGCCAACGTCCTGACTTTC
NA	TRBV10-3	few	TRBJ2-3	CAIQDKGGSTDTQYF	TGTGCCATCCAGGACAAGGGGGGAAGCACAGATACGCAGTATTTT
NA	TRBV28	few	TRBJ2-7	CASSLILRVSQGEQYF	TGTGCCAGCAGTTTAATCTTGCGGGTGTCTCAAGGCGAGCAGTACTTC
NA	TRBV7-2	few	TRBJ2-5	CASSSQGAKTQETQYF	TGTGCCAGCAGCTCCCAGGGAGCCAAGACACAAGAGACCCAGTACTTC
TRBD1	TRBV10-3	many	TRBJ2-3	CAIGQGGTDTQYF	TGTGCCATCGGACAGGGCGGCACAGATACGCAGTATTTT
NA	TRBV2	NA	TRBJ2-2	CASTSLYSNTGELFF	TGTGCCAGCACCTCCCTATATTCGAACACCGGGGAGCTGTTTTTT
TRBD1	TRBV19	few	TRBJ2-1	CASSSGQGRYSYNEQFF	TGTGCCAGTAGTTCGGGACAGGGGAGGTACTCCTACAATGAGCAGTTCTTC
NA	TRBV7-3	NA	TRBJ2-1	CASSRDRFAYNEQFF	TGTGCCAGCAGCCGAGACAGATTTGCCTACAATGAGCAGTTCTTC
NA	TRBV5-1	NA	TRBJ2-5	CASSPTKGWETQYF	TGCGCCAGCAGCCCAACCAAGGGATGGGAGACCCAGTACTTC
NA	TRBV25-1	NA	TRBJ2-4	CASTGSSKNIQYF	TGTGCCAGCACAGGTTCTTCCAAAAACATTCAGTACTTC
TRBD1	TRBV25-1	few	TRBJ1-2	CASSDQGQGKANYGYTF	TGTGCCAGCAGTGACCAGGGACAGGGGAAAGCTAACTATGGCTACACCTTC
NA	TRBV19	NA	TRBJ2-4	CASSILAAKNIQYF	TGTGCCAGTAGTATCTTGGCAGCAAAAAACATTCAGTACTTC